The clone carrying this TCR beta chain was seen a handful of times. Its cognate antigen is unknown. This CDR3 is 20 amino acids long. The germline V gene has CDR1 MNHNS and CDR2 SASEGT. Trimming removed 0 bases from V and 0 bases from J; junction bases left unmatched: 10. The sample is drawn from a study of T cell repertoires in cytomegalovirus infection. Study context: An indication of both CMV infection and matching HLA type came from public TCR beta signatures. Findings and caveats of the study: HLA-C-restricted CMV clonotypes gave the most frequent clonotype in two of eight donors.

MiXCR, run by TCRdb on the reads, gives a single entry per CDR3 protein. The repertoire consists of approximately 750,000 distinct CDR3 sequences, with 35% occurring once and the leading ten covering more than 2.5%. Sequencing input: PBMCs. The rearrangement uses TRBV6-1 and TRBJ2-2, with 10 nucleotides matching TRBD2. The receptor's source is a human donor in good health (CMV status not recorded). Some clones in this sample may be carry-over from other donors' samples. The CDR3 bases are TGTGCCAGCAGTGAAGCGGTATCGGGCAGCGGGGGGGCGAACACCGGGGAGCTGTTTTTT. Protein sequence: CASSEAVSGSGGANTGELFF.